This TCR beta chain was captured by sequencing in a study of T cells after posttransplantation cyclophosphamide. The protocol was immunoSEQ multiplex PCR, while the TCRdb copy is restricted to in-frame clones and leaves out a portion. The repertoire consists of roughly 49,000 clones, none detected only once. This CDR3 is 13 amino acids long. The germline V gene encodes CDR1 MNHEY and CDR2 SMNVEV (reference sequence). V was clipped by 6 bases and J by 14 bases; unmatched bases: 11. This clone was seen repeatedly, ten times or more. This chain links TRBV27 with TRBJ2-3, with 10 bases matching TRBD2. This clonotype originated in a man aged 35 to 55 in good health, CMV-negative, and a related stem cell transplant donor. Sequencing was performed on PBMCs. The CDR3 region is CASSSATSGKRYF. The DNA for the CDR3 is TGTGCCAGCAGCTCCGCCACTAGCGGGAAGCGGTATTTT.